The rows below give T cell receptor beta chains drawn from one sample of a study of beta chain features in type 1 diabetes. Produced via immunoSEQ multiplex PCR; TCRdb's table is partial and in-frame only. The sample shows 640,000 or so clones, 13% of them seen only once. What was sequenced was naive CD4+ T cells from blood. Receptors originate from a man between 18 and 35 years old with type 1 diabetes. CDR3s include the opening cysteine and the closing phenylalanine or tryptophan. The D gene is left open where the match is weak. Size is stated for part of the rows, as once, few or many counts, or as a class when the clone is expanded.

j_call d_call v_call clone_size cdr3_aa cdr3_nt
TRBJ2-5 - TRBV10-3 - CAISESMGTWETQYF TGTGCCATCAGTGAGTCGATGGGGACGTGGGAGACCCAGTACTTC
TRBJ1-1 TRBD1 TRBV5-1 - CASSSWGQTTYTEAFF TGCGCCAGCAGCTCATGGGGACAGACGACATACACTGAAGCTTTCTTT
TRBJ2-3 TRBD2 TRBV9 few CASSVASGNTDTQYF TGTGCCAGCAGCGTAGCTAGCGGGAACACAGATACGCAGTATTTT
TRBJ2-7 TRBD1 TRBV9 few CASSLGDRGRVQYF TGTGCCAGCAGCCTAGGGGACAGGGGAAGGGTGCAGTACTTC
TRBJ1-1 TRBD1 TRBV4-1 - CASSQTGTGGSMTFF TGCGCCAGCAGCCAAACCGGGACAGGGGGTTCGATGACTTTCTTT
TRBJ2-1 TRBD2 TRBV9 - CASSVATTASGLYNEQFF TGTGCCAGCAGCGTAGCTACGACGGCTAGCGGGCTCTACAATGAGCAGTTCTTC
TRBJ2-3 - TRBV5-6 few CASRLGLASTDTQYF TGTGCCAGCAGGTTGGGGCTTGCCTCCACAGATACGCAGTATTTT
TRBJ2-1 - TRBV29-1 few CSVEKASVRRLWTYNEQFF TGCAGCGTTGAAAAGGCGTCGGTAAGGAGGTTGTGGACATACAATGAGCAGTTCTTC
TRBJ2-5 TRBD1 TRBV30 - CAWSRTGFQETQYF TGTGCCTGGAGTCGGACAGGGTTCCAAGAGACCCAGTACTTC
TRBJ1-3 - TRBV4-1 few CASSQGNSLPVGNTIYF TGCGCCAGCAGCCAAGGAAACAGTTTACCAGTCGGAAACACCATATATTTT
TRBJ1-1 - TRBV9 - CASSKITNTEAFF TGTGCCAGCAGCAAGATAACTAACACTGAAGCTTTCTTT
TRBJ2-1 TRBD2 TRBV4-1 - CASSQATIAGGRDEQFF TGCGCCAGCAGCCAGGCCACTATAGCGGGGGGCAGGGATGAGCAGTTCTTC
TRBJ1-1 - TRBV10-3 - CAISEQGVRTNTEAFF TGTGCCATCAGTGAACAAGGGGTAAGGACAAACACTGAAGCTTTCTTT
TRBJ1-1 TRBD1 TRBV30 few CASRGSGEAFF TGTGCCTCCAGGGGGTCGGGTGAAGCTTTCTTT
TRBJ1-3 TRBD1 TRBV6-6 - CASSYPGTGNGNTIYF TGTGCCAGCAGTTACCCCGGGACAGGGAACGGAAACACCATATATTTT
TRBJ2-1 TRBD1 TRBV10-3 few CAISSGTGGKNEQFF TGTGCCATCAGCTCCGGGACAGGGGGCAAGAATGAGCAGTTCTTC
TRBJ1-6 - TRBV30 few CAWSVPGDGPRPLHF TGTGCCTGGAGTGTTCCGGGGGACGGCCCCCGACCCCTCCACTTT
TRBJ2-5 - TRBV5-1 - CASSPAQETQYF TGCGCCAGCAGCCCTGCCCAAGAGACCCAGTACTTC
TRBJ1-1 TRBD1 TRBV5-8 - CASSLGQGGTEAFF TGTGCCAGCAGCTTGGGACAGGGGGGCACTGAAGCTTTCTTT
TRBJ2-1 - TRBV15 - CATSGTHPSYNEQFF TGTGCCACCAGCGGAACACACCCCTCCTACAATGAGCAGTTCTTC
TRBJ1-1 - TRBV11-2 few CASSLDTVAKAFF TGTGCCAGCAGCTTAGATACCGTGGCGAAAGCTTTCTTT
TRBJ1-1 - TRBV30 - CAWGAGTEAFF TGTGCCTGGGGTGCGGGCACTGAAGCTTTCTTT
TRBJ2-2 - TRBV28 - CASSFSNTGELFF TGTGCCAGCAGTTTTTCAAACACCGGGGAGCTGTTTTTT
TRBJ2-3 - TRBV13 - CASYTLGYDRASSTDTQYF TGTGCCAGCTATACCCTTGGATATGATCGAGCGTCTAGCACAGATACGCAGTATTTT
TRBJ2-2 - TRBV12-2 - CASRLAETGCTGELFF TGTGCAAGTCGCTTAGCGGAGACAGGGTGCACCGGGGAGCTGTTTTTT
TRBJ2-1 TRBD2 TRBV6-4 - CASSVLAGAYNEQFF TGTGCCAGCAGCGTACTAGCGGGGGCCTACAATGAGCAGTTCTTC
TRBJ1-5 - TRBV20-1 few CSVGGNQPQHF TGCAGTGTAGGGGGGAATCAGCCCCAGCATTTT
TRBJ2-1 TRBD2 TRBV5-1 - CASSSSHGGGEQFF TGCGCCAGCAGCTCCTCCCACGGGGGGGGCGAGCAGTTCTTC
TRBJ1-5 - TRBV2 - CASSEPAQPQHF TGTGCCAGCAGTGAACCGGCGCAGCCCCAGCATTTT
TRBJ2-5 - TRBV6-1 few CASRTAGTGTQYF TGTGCCAGCCGAACAGCAGGCACCGGGACCCAGTACTTC
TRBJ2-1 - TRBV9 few CASSSEGVGDPINEQFF TGTGCCAGCAGCTCCGAGGGGGTAGGGGACCCCATCAATGAGCAGTTCTTC
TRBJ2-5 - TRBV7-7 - CASSLASRVETQYF TGTGCCAGCAGCTTAGCGAGCAGGGTCGAGACCCAGTACTTC
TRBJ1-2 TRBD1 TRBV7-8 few CASSLTGQLYGYTF TGTGCCAGCAGCTTAACGGGACAGTTATATGGCTACACCTTC
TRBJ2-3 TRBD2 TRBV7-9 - CASSARMVAGSDTQYF TGTGCCAGCAGCGCTAGGATGGTAGCGGGGTCAGATACGCAGTATTTT
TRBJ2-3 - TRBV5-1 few CASRTGIALTDTQYF TGCGCCAGCAGAACAGGGATAGCCCTCACAGATACGCAGTATTTT
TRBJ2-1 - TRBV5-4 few CASSLAGVKNEQFF TGTGCCAGCAGCTTGGCCGGGGTTAAGAATGAGCAGTTCTTC
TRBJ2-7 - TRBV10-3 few CAISEGGAGDYEQYF TGTGCCATCAGTGAGGGTGGAGCAGGCGATTACGAGCAGTACTTC
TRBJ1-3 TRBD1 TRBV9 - CASSATGVGNTIYF TGTGCCAGCAGCGCCACAGGGGTCGGAAACACCATATATTTT
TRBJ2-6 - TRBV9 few CASSAFYEQAGANVLTF TGTGCCAGCAGCGCCTTCTACGAGCAGGCTGGGGCCAACGTCCTGACTTTC
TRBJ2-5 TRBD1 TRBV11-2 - CASSLGTVQETQYF TGTGCCAGCAGCCTTGGGACAGTCCAAGAGACCCAGTACTTC
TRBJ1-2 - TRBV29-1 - CSVNPDSGYGYTF TGCAGCGTGAACCCGGACAGCGGCTATGGCTACACCTTC
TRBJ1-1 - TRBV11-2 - CASSLQGDTEAFF TGTGCCAGCAGCTTACAAGGGGACACTGAAGCTTTCTTT
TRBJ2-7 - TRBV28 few CASSSGALEQYF TGTGCCAGCAGTTCAGGGGCCCTAGAGCAGTACTTC
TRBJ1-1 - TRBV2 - CASSEGQPGGTEAFF TGTGCCAGCAGTGAAGGCCAGCCTGGGGGAACTGAAGCTTTCTTT
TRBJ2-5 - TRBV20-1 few CSATSPETQYF TGCAGTGCTACCAGCCCCGAGACCCAGTACTTC
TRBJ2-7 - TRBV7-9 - CASSSTGPLYEQYF TGTGCCAGCAGCTCGACAGGACCACTCTACGAGCAGTACTTC
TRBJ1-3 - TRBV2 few CASSVDGNTIYF TGTGCCAGCAGTGTCGATGGAAACACCATATATTTT
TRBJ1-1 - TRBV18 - CASSPYPGEAFF TGTGCCAGCTCACCATATCCAGGGGAAGCTTTCTTT
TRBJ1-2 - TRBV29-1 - CSVAHPNYGYTF TGCAGCGTTGCTCACCCAAACTATGGCTACACCTTC
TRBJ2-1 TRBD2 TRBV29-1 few CSALAGGPYNEQFF TGCAGCGCTTTAGCGGGGGGGCCCTACAATGAGCAGTTCTTC
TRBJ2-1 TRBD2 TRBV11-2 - CASSPQAGAYNEQFF TGTGCCAGCAGCCCTCAAGCGGGGGCCTACAATGAGCAGTTCTTC
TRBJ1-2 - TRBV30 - CAWSTVNYGYTF TGTGCCTGGAGTACCGTTAACTATGGCTACACCTTC
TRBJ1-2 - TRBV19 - CASSPDGRRRYGYTF TGTGCCAGTAGCCCTGATGGGAGGAGAAGGTATGGCTACACCTTC
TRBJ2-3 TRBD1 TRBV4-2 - CASSPATGADTQYF TGTGCCAGCAGCCCTGCAACAGGGGCCGATACGCAGTATTTT